A selection of T cell receptor beta chains follows, all from one sample in a study of shared clonotypes between healthy human individuals. The method was immunoSEQ multiplex PCR; TCRdb's version includes in-frame clones alone and lacks a portion of them. The table lists about 2.4 million clones, 90% to 95% of them singletons, with 0.36% in the top ten. Input material: naive CD4+ T cells from PBMCs. The receptors were gathered from a man aged 18 to 30 in good health. Some clones in this sample may be carry-over from other donors' samples. Both conserved end residues are trimmed from each CDR3. A D gene is named only where the DNA matches it firmly.

TRBV6-5,NA,ASSYSLNTEAF
TRBV18,TRBD1,ASSPTGHSNQPQH
TRBV5-8,TRBD1,ARGDSALAKNIQY
TRBV19,NA,ASSPIPLNEQF
TRBV7-2,NA,ASSFRAHGNQPQH
TRBV4-1,NA,ASSQSDGSNQPQH
TRBV28,TRBD1,ASTSRDRETNEKLF
TRBV5-1,NA,ASSDLTDTQY
TRBV13,NA,ASSLKVTSTDTQY
TRBV9,TRBD1,ASSVGAGGGTEAF
TRBV6-1,NA,ASSEGGTRGYT
TRBV5-1,TRBD1,ASSIRQGATEAF
TRBV11-2,NA,ASSFLGGATDTQY
TRBV6-1,NA,ASSLQVSGANVLT
TRBV7-2,TRBD1,ASIKAGTGIYNEQF
TRBV5-6,TRBD1,ASSPGQSNQPQH
TRBV28,NA,ASTFSPPRYGYT
TRBV5-1,NA,ASSLGTATDTQY
TRBV27,TRBD1,ASSPGTGINQPQH
TRBV27,TRBD1,ASSFSGTGHYGYT
TRBV18,TRBD1,ASSPRQGDAGELF
TRBV5-1,NA,ARKGAGSPLAKNIQY
TRBV4-1,NA,ASSQVGGRLYEQY
TRBV4-1,NA,ASSHIDKPSIFYGYT
TRBV6-5,TRBD1,ASRVTGGETQY
TRBV29-1,TRBD2,SVEVTGTSGSKNEQF
TRBV5-1,NA,ASSQTRGSGETQY
TRBV6-5,TRBD1,ASSRTGEAYEQY
TRBV5-8,TRBD1,ASSLGQGAAKNIQY
TRBV9,TRBD2,ASSVARLAGGPGSFNEQF
TRBV18,TRBD1,ASSPPLGDSYEQY
TRBV4-3,TRBD1,ASSPTGGGINEKLF
TRBV19,TRBD2,ASSIAGVGNIQY
TRBV5-1,NA,ASSLSRLDTDTQY
TRBV6-6,NA,ASIQAGITEAF
TRBV5-5,NA,ASSLSGTSSYEQY
TRBV28,TRBD1,ASSSGTGKVSEAF
TRBV28,TRBD2,ASSLLAGGLDTQY
TRBV15,TRBD2,ATSRSLGLAGGPQVKNIQY
TRBV5-1,NA,ASSLDSWQPQH
TRBV14,TRBD2,ASSRGGEQTQY
TRBV28,NA,ASSTGQLLYNSPLH
TRBV19,NA,ASSPRAVNYGYT
TRBV11-2,NA,ASSPATQKQF
TRBV10-2,NA,ASSYSGWWDDGYT
TRBV28,NA,ASSLLGDRNQPQH
TRBV30,TRBD2,ACTGTLGLAQTAYEQY
TRBV7-3,TRBD1,ASSFTGGNTEAF
TRBV6-5,NA,ASSLGYPYEQY
TRBV19,NA,ASRGTEHGVAEAF
TRBV7-3,TRBD2,ASSNPSGRAPGELF
TRBV6-6,TRBD2,ASRGVGGRGTGELF
TRBV12-5,NA,ASGAQNNYGYT
TRBV7-6,NA,ASSLARSGNEQF